This T cell receptor (beta chain) was identified in a study of cytomegalovirus exposure and HLA in healthy donors. Study details: Per a later analysis, the 666 first-cohort and over 90 validation repertoires shared one platform. Study-level findings and limits: Most sequenced TCRs were rare (though some public TCRs occurred in many donors).

Per germline, CDR1 SNHLY and CDR2 FYNNEI. The CDR3 totals 15 residues. J was trimmed by 0 bases and V by 6 bases; bases with no gene match: 6. Method: immunoSEQ multiplex PCR; TCRdb's copy keeps in-frame clones and lacks some. This sample has over 65,000 clones; around 95% occur once, and the top ten carry roughly 2%. As concerns this clone: Its antigen is unknown.

The sequencing sample was made of PBMCs. V usage is TRBV2 and J usage is TRBJ2-5; 8 nucleotides agree with TRBD2. This receptor was identified in a woman between 18 and 29 years old in good health and CMV-seropositive. The CDR3 DNA reads as TGTGCCAGCAGCACTAGCGGCCTTCACCAAGAGACCCAGTACTTC. Encoded protein: CASSTSGLHQETQYF.